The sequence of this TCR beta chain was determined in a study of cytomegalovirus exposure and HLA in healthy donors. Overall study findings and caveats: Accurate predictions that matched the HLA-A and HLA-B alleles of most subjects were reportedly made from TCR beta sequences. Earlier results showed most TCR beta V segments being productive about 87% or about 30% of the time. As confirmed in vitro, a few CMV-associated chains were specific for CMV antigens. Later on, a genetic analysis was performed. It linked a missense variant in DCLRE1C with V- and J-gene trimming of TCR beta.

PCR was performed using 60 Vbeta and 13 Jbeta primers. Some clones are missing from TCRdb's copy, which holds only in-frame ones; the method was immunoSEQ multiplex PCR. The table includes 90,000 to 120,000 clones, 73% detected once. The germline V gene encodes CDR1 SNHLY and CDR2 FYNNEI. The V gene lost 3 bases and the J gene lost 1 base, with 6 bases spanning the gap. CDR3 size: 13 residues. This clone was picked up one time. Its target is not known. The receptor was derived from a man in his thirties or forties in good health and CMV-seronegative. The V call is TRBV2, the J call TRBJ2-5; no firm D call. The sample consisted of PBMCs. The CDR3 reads CASSDRPQETQYF. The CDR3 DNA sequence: TGTGCCAGCAGTGACAGGCCCCAAGAGACCCAGTACTTC. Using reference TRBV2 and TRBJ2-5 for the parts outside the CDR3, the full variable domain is EPEVTQTPSHQVTQMGQEVILRCVPISNHLYFYWYRQILGQKVEFLVSFYNNEISEKSEIFDDQFSVERPDGSNFTLKIRSTKLEDSAMYFCASSDRPQETQYFGPGTRLLVL.